The rows below give T cell receptor beta chains drawn from one sample of a study of long-term antiretroviral therapy in people with HIV. Data came from immunoSEQ multiplex PCR; TCRdb stores just in-frame clones and leaves some out. The sample records around 21,000 clones, roughly 80% being singletons. The source material was unsorted PBMCs, sampled 0.2 years after starting antiretroviral therapy. The receptors here all came from a woman aged 25 to 39 with HIV. The conserved cysteine and the conserved F or W are not part of the CDR3 here. Clone size is stated in some rows and not others, as once, few, many or a class when expanded.

len	abundance	v_gene	j_gene	CDR3aa
12	NA	TRBV6-1	TRBJ1-2	ASSENRARDGYT
13	NA	TRBV5-6	TRBJ2-5	ASKGGGRFQETQY
11	NA	TRBV5-1	TRBJ2-5	ASNNRGRETQY
14	NA	TRBV2	TRBJ2-5	ASSVVGGGLGETQY
13	NA	TRBV2	TRBJ2-3	ASSWTTPEIDTQY
13	NA	TRBV28	TRBJ1-2	ASRSVWGRLYGYT
11	NA	TRBV4-1	TRBJ2-2	ASRPSVGAELF
13	NA	TRBV2	TRBJ2-3	ASSQIRVRADTQY
13	few	TRBV27	TRBJ2-7	ASSFGQGALYEQY
12	NA	TRBV27	TRBJ1-2	ASSLWGSGSGYT
13	NA	TRBV7-8	TRBJ1-1	ASSLNAVTNTEAF
14	NA	TRBV5-5	TRBJ1-6	ASSLGAGSYNSPLH
12	once	TRBV19	TRBJ2-7	ASSTYSGAYEQY
11	NA	TRBV5-1	TRBJ2-5	ASSLRKQETQY
14	NA	TRBV10-2	TRBJ2-1	ASSESTIREMGEQF
12	few	TRBV19	TRBJ1-2	ASTPGTGAYGYT
13	few	TRBV11-2	TRBJ1-6	ASSLEPAPGAPLH
13	NA	TRBV5-6	TRBJ2-1	ASSFGTSGYNEQF
11	NA	TRBV6-5	TRBJ2-1	ASRDYQYNEQF
11	once	TRBV5-1	TRBJ2-2	ASKTGLTGELF
15	NA	TRBV5-5	TRBJ2-4	ASRYHPPSGERNIQY
17	once	TRBV7-2	TRBJ2-6	ASSRVGGANLAGANVLT
11	NA	TRBV2	TRBJ2-4	ASSEARSNIQY
12	NA	TRBV5-1	TRBJ1-2	ASSSMGQEAGHT
13	NA	TRBV6-6	TRBJ1-5	ASSRGQNSNQPQH
13	NA	TRBV2	TRBJ1-5	ASSERGQQEQPQH
14	NA	TRBV5-6	TRBJ1-2	ASSLALAGTLRGYT
13	NA	TRBV15	TRBJ1-2	ATSRDRELSGGYT
13	NA	TRBV4-1	TRBJ1-5	ASSSTGDSNQPQH
13	few	TRBV5-5	TRBJ1-6	ASSLDSGVNSPLH
14	once	TRBV5-6	TRBJ1-3	ASSLEAYYSGNTIY
14	NA	TRBV5-4	TRBJ1-3	ASSLAKGPVGNTIY
11	NA	TRBV11-1	TRBJ1-3	ASSSGPGNTIY
13	NA	TRBV2	TRBJ1-5	ASSMGQGGNQPQH
18	NA	TRBV7-7	TRBJ2-3	ASSLVPLGATGADTDTQY
13	NA	TRBV6-1	TRBJ1-6	ASSVRQGGNSPLH
15	NA	TRBV27	TRBJ1-6	ASSPGTGISYNSPLH
13	NA	TRBV27	TRBJ1-2	ASSPTGTGPGGYT
12	NA	TRBV27	TRBJ1-5	ASSPDRGGQPQH
13	NA	TRBV5-4	TRBJ2-7	ASSPALDRAYEQY
14	NA	TRBV9	TRBJ2-5	ASSVASGRGQETQY
10	few	TRBV10-1	TRBJ1-1	ASSLDRAKAF
12	NA	TRBV18	TRBJ1-2	ASSPPAGNDGYT
13	NA	TRBV10-3	TRBJ2-1	AISAVSSSYNEQF
12	NA	TRBV7-2	TRBJ2-2	ASSWRQGTGELF
17	NA	TRBV7-9	TRBJ2-5	ASSLGRLASGGTQETQY
12	NA	TRBV25-1	TRBJ1-6	ASSESQGRSPLH